This TCR beta chain was retrieved from a study of cytomegalovirus exposure and HLA in healthy donors. The table lists this clone with a count of one. As yet, its antigen is unknown. The germline V gene has CDR1 SQVTM and CDR2 ANQGSEA. This CDR3 is built from 13 residues. V was cut by 4 bases and J by 6 bases, with 13 bases left in between. Study findings and constraints: As confirmed in vitro, three CMV-associated chains were specific for CMV antigens. Later analysis found that TCR beta chains associated with HLA were more clonally expanded than other, equally common chains.

Primers: 60 Vbeta forward and 13 Jbeta reverse. Generated by immunoSEQ multiplex PCR, the TCRdb table keeps only in-frame clones and is missing some. The repertoire holds about 82,000 clones, around 70% seen once, with around 6.5% in the top ten. Sequenced input: PBMCs. The chain carries TRBV29-1 and TRBJ2-1; D gene unclear. The TCR was taken from a woman in her fifties or sixties in good health and CMV-seropositive. DNA of the CDR3: TGCAGCGTTGCCACTCGTAGTCGCAATGAGCAGTTCTTC. As protein: CSVATRSRNEQFF.